Listed below are T cell receptor beta chains from one sample, sequenced in a study of OX40 agonist ivuxolimab in advanced cancers. Here immunoSEQ multiplex PCR was the method, and the copy in TCRdb shows in-frame clones only, minus some. The table has about 60,000 clones, 75% to 85% seen once. The sequencing here drew on CD4+ or CD8+ T cells sorted from blood, taken in a trial of the OX40 agonist ivuxolimab. The receptor source for this set is an adult with an advanced solid tumor such as melanoma, head and neck, liver or kidney cancer. Each CDR3 is given with its conserved first and last residue. The order of the fields is D gene, J gene, clone size, V gene, CDR3 protein, CDR3 DNA. D genes are given only for firm matches. Only some rows state a clone size, as once, few, many or a class for expanded clones.

d_gene: TRBD2; j_gene: TRBJ2-5; abundance: few; v_gene: TRBV6-1; CDR3aa: CASSETTSGGTQYF; CDR3nt: TGTGCCAGCAGTGAAACGACTAGCGGGGGGACCCAGTACTTC
d_gene: NA; j_gene: TRBJ1-2; abundance: NA; v_gene: TRBV28; CDR3aa: CASRLPTSYGYTF; CDR3nt: TGTGCCAGCAGACTCCCGACTTCCTATGGCTACACCTTC
d_gene: TRBD1; j_gene: TRBJ2-6; abundance: NA; v_gene: TRBV12-5; CDR3aa: CASGQDRDRGLAGANVLTF; CDR3nt: TGTGCTAGTGGCCAAGATAGGGACAGGGGGCTAGCAGGGGCCAACGTCCTGACTTTC
d_gene: NA; j_gene: TRBJ2-2; abundance: NA; v_gene: TRBV29-1; CDR3aa: CSGITDVTGELFF; CDR3nt: TGCAGCGGCATAACCGACGTAACCGGGGAGCTGTTTTTT
d_gene: TRBD1; j_gene: TRBJ2-7; abundance: few; v_gene: TRBV6-5; CDR3aa: CASRPPGQGSSEQYF; CDR3nt: TGTGCCAGCAGGCCTCCGGGACAGGGGAGTAGCGAGCAGTACTTC
d_gene: TRBD1; j_gene: TRBJ2-7; abundance: NA; v_gene: TRBV5-1; CDR3aa: CASSPSGQGRYEQYF; CDR3nt: TGCGCCAGCAGCCCCTCGGGACAGGGGAGGTACGAGCAGTACTTC
d_gene: NA; j_gene: TRBJ2-2; abundance: NA; v_gene: TRBV4-2; CDR3aa: CASSQDPSRDYTGELFF; CDR3nt: TGTGCCAGCAGCCAAGATCCCTCGCGGGATTACACCGGGGAGCTGTTTTTT
d_gene: NA; j_gene: TRBJ1-2; abundance: NA; v_gene: TRBV5-1; CDR3aa: CASSQAGVPGYTF; CDR3nt: TGCGCCAGCAGCCAGGCGGGGGTTCCTGGCTACACCTTC
d_gene: NA; j_gene: TRBJ2-7; abundance: NA; v_gene: TRBV18; CDR3aa: CASSPVVTYEQYF; CDR3nt: TGTGCCAGCTCACCAGTGGTTACCTACGAGCAGTACTTC
d_gene: TRBD1; j_gene: TRBJ1-2; abundance: NA; v_gene: TRBV10-3; CDR3aa: CAISDRTGQGYTF; CDR3nt: TGTGCCATCAGTGACCGGACAGGGCAGGGCTACACCTTC
d_gene: NA; j_gene: TRBJ1-5; abundance: NA; v_gene: TRBV7-2; CDR3aa: CASSLESRGNNQPQHF; CDR3nt: TGTGCCAGCAGCTTAGAATCGAGAGGAAACAATCAGCCCCAGCATTTT
d_gene: NA; j_gene: TRBJ2-1; abundance: NA; v_gene: TRBV7-3; CDR3aa: CASSLEGTPHNEQFF; CDR3nt: TGTGCCAGCAGCTTAGAGGGGACCCCCCACAATGAGCAGTTCTTC
d_gene: NA; j_gene: TRBJ2-3; abundance: NA; v_gene: TRBV14; CDR3aa: CASSNRERSTQYF; CDR3nt: TGTGCCAGCAGCAACCGGGAGCGAAGTACGCAGTATTTT
d_gene: NA; j_gene: TRBJ2-3; abundance: once; v_gene: TRBV18; CDR3aa: CASSMGITDTQYF; CDR3nt: TGTGCCAGCTCCATGGGTATCACAGATACGCAGTATTTT
d_gene: TRBD1; j_gene: TRBJ1-3; abundance: once; v_gene: TRBV28; CDR3aa: CASRRGQRNTIYF; CDR3nt: TGTGCCAGCAGGAGGGGACAGAGAAACACCATATATTTT
d_gene: TRBD2; j_gene: TRBJ2-7; abundance: NA; v_gene: TRBV5-1; CDR3aa: CASSFPLAGEGDEQYF; CDR3nt: TGCGCCAGCAGCTTTCCCCTAGCGGGAGAGGGGGACGAGCAGTACTTC
d_gene: TRBD1; j_gene: TRBJ1-1; abundance: NA; v_gene: TRBV15; CDR3aa: CATSPGTGGRTEAFF; CDR3nt: TGTGCCACCAGCCCGGGGACAGGGGGTAGGACTGAAGCTTTCTTT
d_gene: TRBD1; j_gene: TRBJ1-2; abundance: NA; v_gene: TRBV29-1; CDR3aa: CSVAGAGQGYGYTF; CDR3nt: TGCAGCGTCGCAGGGGCGGGACAGGGCTATGGCTACACCTTC
d_gene: TRBD2; j_gene: TRBJ2-4; abundance: NA; v_gene: TRBV4-1; CDR3aa: CASARWGRAQNIQYF; CDR3nt: TGCGCCAGCGCGCGATGGGGGAGGGCGCAAAACATTCAGTACTTC
d_gene: TRBD1; j_gene: TRBJ2-5; abundance: NA; v_gene: TRBV19; CDR3aa: CASSETGVRETQYF; CDR3nt: TGTGCCAGTAGTGAAACAGGGGTAAGAGAGACCCAGTACTTC
d_gene: NA; j_gene: TRBJ2-5; abundance: NA; v_gene: TRBV11-2; CDR3aa: CASSPSLGTQYF; CDR3nt: TGTGCCAGCAGCCCATCGCTTGGGACCCAGTACTTC
d_gene: TRBD2; j_gene: TRBJ2-1; abundance: NA; v_gene: TRBV5-1; CDR3aa: CASSLGSGSAYNEQFF; CDR3nt: TGCGCCAGCAGCTTGGGTAGCGGGAGCGCCTACAATGAGCAGTTCTTC
d_gene: NA; j_gene: TRBJ2-7; abundance: NA; v_gene: TRBV19; CDR3aa: CASSVGTDSGEQYF; CDR3nt: TGTGCCAGTAGTGTTGGGACGGACTCTGGCGAGCAGTACTTC
d_gene: NA; j_gene: TRBJ1-6; abundance: NA; v_gene: TRBV15; CDR3aa: CATSRATGPGGSPLHF; CDR3nt: TGTGCCACCAGCAGAGCTACGGGCCCCGGCGGTTCACCCCTCCACTTT
d_gene: TRBD2; j_gene: TRBJ2-3; abundance: NA; v_gene: TRBV5-4; CDR3aa: CASSRGLAGGGATQYF; CDR3nt: TGTGCCAGCAGCCGCGGACTAGCGGGAGGAGGGGCCACGCAGTATTTT
d_gene: NA; j_gene: TRBJ1-2; abundance: few; v_gene: TRBV7-2; CDR3aa: CASSIDPNNPGGYTF; CDR3nt: TGTGCCAGCAGCATCGACCCCAACAACCCAGGAGGCTACACCTTC
d_gene: NA; j_gene: TRBJ2-5; abundance: NA; v_gene: TRBV11-2; CDR3aa: CASSTNSQAVQETQYF; CDR3nt: TGTGCCAGCAGCACAAACTCCCAAGCGGTCCAAGAGACCCAGTACTTC
d_gene: TRBD2; j_gene: TRBJ2-3; abundance: NA; v_gene: TRBV29-1; CDR3aa: CSVGGRGLDTQYF; CDR3nt: TGCAGCGTTGGCGGGAGGGGGTTGGATACGCAGTATTTT
d_gene: NA; j_gene: TRBJ2-3; abundance: NA; v_gene: TRBV13; CDR3aa: CASSLADTQYF; CDR3nt: TGTGCCAGCAGCTTAGCAGATACGCAGTATTTT
d_gene: NA; j_gene: TRBJ2-7; abundance: NA; v_gene: TRBV20-1; CDR3aa: CSVRQPREQYF; CDR3nt: TGCAGTGTTCGGCAGCCCCGCGAGCAGTACTTC
d_gene: NA; j_gene: TRBJ1-1; abundance: NA; v_gene: TRBV29-1; CDR3aa: CSANIQGAGTEAFF; CDR3nt: TGCAGCGCTAACATACAGGGCGCCGGCACTGAAGCTTTCTTT
d_gene: TRBD1; j_gene: TRBJ1-1; abundance: few; v_gene: TRBV27; CDR3aa: CASSLSGTGGGTEAFF; CDR3nt: TGTGCCAGCAGTTTATCGGGGACAGGGGGGGGCACTGAAGCTTTCTTT
d_gene: TRBD2; j_gene: TRBJ2-1; abundance: NA; v_gene: TRBV5-1; CDR3aa: CASSQTSGSQYEQFF; CDR3nt: TGCGCCAGCAGCCAGACTAGCGGGAGTCAGTATGAGCAGTTCTTC
d_gene: NA; j_gene: TRBJ2-7; abundance: NA; v_gene: TRBV19; CDR3aa: CASTSFNEQYF; CDR3nt: TGTGCCAGTACCTCCTTCAACGAGCAGTACTTC
d_gene: NA; j_gene: TRBJ2-7; abundance: NA; v_gene: TRBV28; CDR3aa: CASSFSGHGHYEQYF; CDR3nt: TGTGCCAGCAGTTTCTCCGGACACGGACACTACGAGCAGTACTTC
d_gene: NA; j_gene: TRBJ1-2; abundance: NA; v_gene: TRBV28; CDR3aa: CASRARGAQSYGYTF; CDR3nt: TGTGCCAGCAGGGCCCGGGGGGCGCAATCTTATGGCTACACCTTC
d_gene: TRBD2; j_gene: TRBJ2-1; abundance: NA; v_gene: TRBV9; CDR3aa: CASSLGGSTYNEQFF; CDR3nt: TGTGCCAGCAGCCTCGGCGGGAGCACCTACAATGAGCAGTTCTTC
d_gene: NA; j_gene: TRBJ2-3; abundance: NA; v_gene: TRBV19; CDR3aa: CASSRLATPGLTSRTDTQYF; CDR3nt: TGTGCCAGTAGTAGATTGGCCACTCCGGGACTGACGTCCCGCACAGATACGCAGTATTTT
d_gene: TRBD1; j_gene: TRBJ1-6; abundance: NA; v_gene: TRBV6-5; CDR3aa: CASRQDRPSSPLHF; CDR3nt: TGTGCCAGCAGACAGGACAGGCCATCTTCACCCCTCCACTTT
d_gene: TRBD2; j_gene: TRBJ2-7; abundance: NA; v_gene: TRBV7-3; CDR3aa: CASSPRTSGRVYEQYF; CDR3nt: TGTGCCAGCAGCCCACGGACTAGCGGGAGGGTCTACGAGCAGTACTTC
d_gene: NA; j_gene: TRBJ2-6; abundance: NA; v_gene: TRBV18; CDR3aa: CASSPLTGSGANVLTF; CDR3nt: TGTGCCAGCTCACCACTTACCGGATCTGGGGCCAACGTCCTGACTTTC
d_gene: NA; j_gene: TRBJ2-7; abundance: NA; v_gene: TRBV7-9; CDR3aa: CASSLLEGGYEQYF; CDR3nt: TGTGCCAGCAGCTTATTAGAGGGAGGCTACGAGCAGTACTTC
d_gene: NA; j_gene: TRBJ2-3; abundance: NA; v_gene: TRBV5-5; CDR3aa: CASSWGSTDTQYF; CDR3nt: TGTGCCAGCAGCTGGGGATCGACGGATACGCAGTATTTT
d_gene: NA; j_gene: TRBJ1-4; abundance: few; v_gene: TRBV18; CDR3aa: CASSPPEIREKLFF; CDR3nt: TGTGCCAGCTCACCACCTGAGATACGGGAAAAACTGTTTTTT
d_gene: NA; j_gene: TRBJ1-2; abundance: NA; v_gene: TRBV28; CDR3aa: CASSWEVNYGYTF; CDR3nt: TGTGCCAGCAGTTGGGAAGTCAACTATGGCTACACCTTC
d_gene: NA; j_gene: TRBJ1-3; abundance: medium-sized; v_gene: TRBV13; CDR3aa: CASSLYLLSGNTIYF; CDR3nt: TGTGCCAGCAGCTTATACTTACTCTCTGGAAACACCATATATTTT
d_gene: TRBD2; j_gene: TRBJ2-7; abundance: NA; v_gene: TRBV5-4; CDR3aa: CASSSLAGGPAGQYF; CDR3nt: TGTGCCAGCAGTTCACTAGCGGGAGGGCCGGCGGGGCAGTACTTC
d_gene: NA; j_gene: TRBJ1-1; abundance: NA; v_gene: TRBV5-4; CDR3aa: CASSFTRGEAFF; CDR3nt: TGTGCCAGCAGTTTTACCAGGGGAGAAGCTTTCTTT
d_gene: TRBD2; j_gene: TRBJ2-5; abundance: NA; v_gene: TRBV7-2; CDR3aa: CASSLTTSGDRETQYF; CDR3nt: TGTGCCAGCAGCTTAACAACTAGCGGGGATAGGGAGACCCAGTACTTC
d_gene: NA; j_gene: TRBJ2-3; abundance: NA; v_gene: TRBV29-1; CDR3aa: CSVEQAGTDTQYF; CDR3nt: TGCAGCGTCGAACAGGCGGGGACAGATACGCAGTATTTT
d_gene: TRBD1; j_gene: TRBJ1-1; abundance: NA; v_gene: TRBV19; CDR3aa: CASSYPGQGEAFF; CDR3nt: TGTGCCAGTAGCTATCCGGGACAGGGGGAAGCTTTCTTT
d_gene: TRBD2; j_gene: TRBJ2-5; abundance: once; v_gene: TRBV4-2; CDR3aa: CASSGLGTSGSLETQYF; CDR3nt: TGTGCCAGCAGCGGGCTCGGGACTAGCGGGAGTTTGGAGACCCAGTACTTC
d_gene: NA; j_gene: TRBJ1-1; abundance: NA; v_gene: TRBV5-1; CDR3aa: CASSARQSPNTEAFF; CDR3nt: TGCGCCAGCAGCGCAAGACAGTCCCCGAACACTGAAGCTTTCTTT
d_gene: TRBD2; j_gene: TRBJ2-7; abundance: NA; v_gene: TRBV27; CDR3aa: CASSHGLAGDHEQYF; CDR3nt: TGTGCCAGCAGTCATGGACTAGCGGGAGATCACGAGCAGTACTTC